The 18 T cell receptor beta chains reported below all come from one sample, sequenced in a study of chemoradiotherapy in HPV16-positive cancers. Generated by immunoSEQ multiplex PCR, the TCRdb table keeps only in-frame clones and is missing some. The table has 2,500 to 3,500 clones, approximately 76% seen once. This specimen was collected from a patient who underwent chemoradiotherapy. Receptors were obtained from a human donor with HPV-associated anogenital cancer.

V gene TRBV6-4 combines with J gene TRBJ2-3; D tentatively fits TRBD1 or TRBD2 (5 bases each). With 4 bases removed from V and 0 bases from J, the gap between germline ends came to 8 bases. The CDR3 loop spans 14 amino acids. Germline CDR1 is MRHNA and CDR2 is SNTAGT. CDR3 DNA: TGTGCCAGCAGTGCAGAGGGGAGCACAGATACGCAGTATTTT. It codes for CASSAEGSTDTQYF.

The V call is TRBV29-1, the J call TRBJ1-5; 8 positions match TRBD1. V dropped 7 bases and J dropped 6; count of bases not matched to a gene: 11. Germline V gives CDR1 SQVTM, CDR2 ANQGSEA. CDR3 length equals 14 residues. The chain's CDR3 is CSGGQDKMCQPQHF. In DNA form, the CDR3 reads TGCAGCGGGGGACAGGACAAGATGTGTCAGCCCCAGCATTTT.

This chain joins TRBV6-5 and TRBJ1-2; TRBD1 matches at 10 bases. Germline assignment: CDR1 MNHEY and CDR2 SVGAGI. This CDR3 spans 14 amino acids. V was pared by 7 bases and J by 5 bases, with 7 bases of the junction left unmatched. CDR3: CASKPGQGLYGYTF. CDR3 coding DNA: TGTGCCAGCAAACCGGGACAGGGGCTATATGGCTACACCTTC.

V is TRBV11-2 and J is TRBJ2-5; D tentatively reads TRBD1 or TRBD2 (5 bases each). This CDR3 comprises 15 residues. CDR1 SGHAT and CDR2 FQNNGV come from the germline V gene. The V and J ends lost 4 bases and 4 bases respectively, with 16 bases between them. The CDR3: CASSYSDTGLETQYF. The CDR3 DNA follows: TGTGCCAGCAGCTACTCGGACACGGGATTAGAGACCCAGTACTTC.

The chain couples TRBV10-3 to TRBJ2-2; no definite D call. Trimming stripped 2 bases from V and 3 bases from J, with 10 bases between. The CDR3 runs 15 residues. Germline CDR1 reads ENHRY; CDR2 reads SYGVKD. The CDR3 sequence is CAISEGSGDTGELFF. DNA for the CDR3: TGTGCCATCAGTGAGGGGTCTGGGGACACCGGGGAGCTGTTTTTT.

This clone was seen only a few times. The chain has TRBV7-9 and TRBJ1-1; D not resolved. The CDR3 runs 14 residues. Germline lookup yields CDR1 SEHNR and CDR2 FQNEAQ (reference sequence). Trimming took off 1 base at V and 2 bases at J, with 8 bases between the two ends. CDR3 bases: TGTGCCAGCAGCTTAGGGCCGATTAACACTGAAGCTTTCTTT. Translating it yields CASSLGPINTEAFF.

The chain employs TRBV7-6 and TRBJ2-1; 7 bases map to TRBD1. J was trimmed by 5 bases and V by 1 base; bases with no gene match: 8. Germline V gene lookup returns CDR1 SGHVS and CDR2 FNYEAQ. This CDR3 region has 16 residues. In DNA, the CDR3 is TGTGCCAGCAGCTTAGACAGGGGCCCCTTGAACAATGAGCAGTTCTTC. Translated, it gives CASSLDRGPLNNEQFF.

CDR3 in DNA: TGTGCCAGTAGTATAGACAGGGCTCCGAACACTGAAGCTTTCTTT. It encodes CASSIDRAPNTEAFF. This chain uses TRBV19 with TRBJ1-1; tentatively, D is TRBD1 (5 bases). The CDR3 is 15 residues long. Germline assignment: CDR1 LNHDA and CDR2 SQIVND (reference sequence). With 0 bases removed from V and 1 base from J, the gap between germline ends came to 9 bases.

This chain uses TRBV6-1 with TRBJ2-7; D is unclear. The CDR3 is 15 amino acids. The V end was cut by 2 bases, the J end by 2 bases, with 13 bases between. Germline CDR1 MNHNS, CDR2 SASEGT. The CDR3 DNA reads as TGTGCCAGCAGTGAATACATGGGAACTCCCTACGAGCAGTACTTC. Protein: CASSEYMGTPYEQYF.

In nucleotides, the CDR3 is TGTGCCAGCAGTGACCTGACTAGCGGGATGCAGACCCAGTACTTC. Its translation is CASSDLTSGMQTQYF. The genes are TRBV2 and TRBJ2-5, with 11 bases fitting TRBD2. The germline gives CDR1 SNHLY, CDR2 FYNNEI. Trimming removed 3 bases from V and 6 bases from J; junction bases left unmatched: 6. The CDR3 spans 15 residues.

The V and J genes are TRBV6-1 and TRBJ2-5; the D is unclear. With 3 bases removed from V and 7 bases from J, the gap between germline ends came to 9 bases. The CDR3 is 12 amino acids. CDR1 and CDR2 (germline): MNHNS, SASEGT. CDR3 protein: CASSDVFGTQYF. As DNA, the CDR3 is TGTGCCAGCAGTGATGTCTTCGGGACCCAGTACTTC.

V and J are TRBV20-1 and TRBJ1-1, with TRBD1 as a possible D gene (5 bases). Germline CDR1 is DFQATT and CDR2 is SNEGSKA (reference sequence). V lost 7 bases and J lost 4, with 10 bases in between. The CDR3 loop spans 11 amino acids. CDR3 loop: CSGMQGTEAFF. The CDR3 DNA is TGCAGTGGGATGCAGGGCACTGAAGCTTTCTTT.

The rearrangement links TRBV7-2 to TRBJ1-3; D perhaps matches TRBD1 (6 bases). Trimming cost V 5 bases and J 3 bases, with 14 bases left between them. Per the germline V gene, CDR1 is SGHTA and CDR2 is FQGNSA. This CDR3 spans 15 amino acids. The CDR3 here is CASSPQQGFGNTIYF. The CDR3 nucleotides are TGTGCCAGCAGCCCGCAACAGGGTTTTGGAAACACCATATATTTT.

The chain carries TRBV7-2 and TRBJ2-2; no clear D gene. There are 12 residues in the CDR3. Germline CDR1 is SGHTA and CDR2 is FQGNSA. The V gene lost 3 bases and the J gene lost 7 bases, with 6 bases spanning the gap. CDR3 nucleotide sequence: TGTGCCAGCAGCTTTGGAGTCGGGGAGCTGTTTTTT. It yields the protein CASSFGVGELFF.

The V gene is TRBV11-2, the J gene TRBJ1-2; 7 bases align to TRBD1. The CDR3 loop spans 16 amino acids. V was pared by 7 bases and J by 3 bases, with 14 bases of the junction left unmatched. Germline CDR1 reads SGHAT; CDR2 reads FQNNGV. The chain's CDR3 is CASNTVKDRTDYGYTF. The DNA of the CDR3 is TGTGCCAGCAACACGGTTAAGGACAGGACCGACTATGGCTACACCTTC. Variable domain in full (rest from reference TRBV11-2 and TRBJ1-2): EAGVAQSPRYKIIEKRQSVAFWCNPISGHATLYWYQQILGQGPKLLIQFQNNGVVDDSQLPKDRFSAERLKGVDSTLKIQPAKLEDSAVYLCASNTVKDRTDYGYTFGSGTRLTVV.

This chain joins TRBV9 and TRBJ2-1; 7 bases are shared with TRBD1. This CDR3 spans 17 amino acids. After removal of 4 bases from V and 1 base from J, the junction contained 11 bases not matched to a gene. The germline CDR1 and CDR2 sequences are SGDLS and YYNGEE. The CDR3 loop is CASSPKYPQGSYNEQFF. CDR3 nucleotides: TGTGCCAGCAGCCCTAAATATCCACAGGGGTCCTACAATGAGCAGTTCTTC.

Judged by abundance, this clone is large. The genes are TRBV11-2 and TRBJ2-1; D is undetermined. Trimming removed 1 base at V and 9 bases at J, with 4 bases between. The CDR3 is 11 residues long. The V gene's germline CDR1 is SGHAT and CDR2 FQNNGV. CDR3 loop: CASSLAREQFF. The CDR3 DNA reads TGTGCCAGCAGCTTAGCCCGTGAGCAGTTCTTC.

The chain couples TRBV2 to TRBJ1-1; the D is unclear. Germline V CDR1 and CDR2: SNHLY, FYNNEI. V lost 1 base and J lost 7, with 10 bases in between. The CDR3 contains 13 residues. The chain's CDR3 is CASSEEGNGEAFF. The CDR3 nucleotides read TGTGCCAGCAGTGAAGAGGGAAATGGTGAAGCTTTCTTT.